One and the same sample provided the 13 T cell receptor beta chains below, sequenced in a study of T cell repertoires in cytomegalovirus infection. In TCRdb, the reads were re-called with MiXCR into one record per CDR3 protein. The sample has tens of thousands of distinct CDR3 sequences, 33% seen once. These receptors are not linked to any known antigen. Sequencing was carried out using PBMCs, sequenced either directly or after in vitro stimulation (not recorded which). These receptors came from a human donor in good health (CMV status not recorded). Some clones in this sample may be carry-over from other donors' samples.

J is TRBJ2-5 and V is TRBV4-1; the match to TRBD2 covers 8 bases. After removal of 4 bases from V and 5 bases from J, the junction contained 3 bases not matched to a gene. CDR3 length: 13 amino acids. Germline CDR1 reads MGHRA; CDR2 reads YSYEKL. CDR3 residues: CASSLGLVETQYF. In DNA form, the CDR3 reads TGCGCCAGCAGCCTGGGACTAGTGGAGACCCAGTACTTC.

J is TRBJ2-3 and V is TRBV5-6; D gene ambiguous. CDR1 SGHDT and CDR2 YYEEEE come from the germline V gene. The CDR3 length is 14 residues. V shed 4 bases and J shed 5 bases, with 14 bases lying between them. The CDR3 sequence: CASSPRLDGDTQYF. CDR3 coding DNA: TGTGCCAGCAGCCCGCGTCTAGATGGAGATACGCAGTATTTT.

The CDR3 here is CASSEGDPQETQYF. In DNA form, the CDR3 reads TGTGCCAGCAGTGAAGGGGATCCTCAAGAGACCCAGTACTTC. The chain joins TRBV25-1 to TRBJ2-5; D gene uncertain. CDR1 is MGHDK and CDR2 is SYGVNS in the germline V gene. CDR3 length equals 14 residues. The V end was cut by 2 bases, the J end by 2 bases, with 9 bases between. Full variable domain (rest looked up from reference TRBV25-1 and TRBJ2-5): EADIYQTPRYLVIGTGKKITLECSQTMGHDKMYWYQQDPGMELHLIHYSYGVNSTEKGDLSSESTVSRIRTEHFPLTLESARPSHTSQYLCASSEGDPQETQYFGPGTRLLVL.

The rearrangement links TRBV2 to TRBJ2-7, with 10 nucleotides matching TRBD2. Looked up from germline, CDR1 is SNHLY and CDR2 is FYNNEI. This CDR3 comprises 15 residues. The V gene end was trimmed by 6 bases and the J gene end by 3 bases; junction bases not matched to a gene: 8. CDR3 nucleotides: TGTGCCAGCAGAGAACTGACTAGCGGGTACTACGAGCAGTACTTC. Its protein is CASRELTSGYYEQYF.

In this sample, this clonotype turned up a few times. The rearrangement uses TRBV20-1 and TRBJ2-7; D is possibly TRBD1 or TRBD2 (5 bases each). V was shortened by 8 bases and J by 1 base, with 12 bases between the two germline ends. Germline V gene sequence: CDR1 DFQATT, CDR2 SNEGSKA (reference sequence). This CDR3 is 12 amino acids long. The CDR3 DNA is TGCAGTCCTAAGGGACCGTCCTACGAGCAGTACTTC. Its translation: CSPKGPSYEQYF.

The chain links TRBV19 to TRBJ1-5; possibly TRBD1 for D (5 bases). The CDR3 covers 13 residues. In germline, CDR1 is LNHDA, CDR2 SQIVND (reference sequence). V lost 1 base to trimming and J lost 13 bases, with 14 bases between them. DNA for the CDR3: TGTGCCAGTAGTATAGGCCGGCAGGGAAATCAGCATTTT. It codes for CASSIGRQGNQHF. Together with reference TRBV19 and TRBJ1-5, the CDR3 gives the full variable domain: DGGITQSPKYLFRKEGQNVTLSCEQNLNHDAMYWYRQDPGQGLRLIYYSQIVNDFQKGDIAEGYSVSREKKESFPLTVTSAQKNPTAFYLCASSIGRQGNQHFGDGTRLSIL.

The CDR3 is CATKAGGSDETQYF. The CDR3 DNA reads as TGTGCCACAAAGGCTGGCGGGAGTGATGAGACCCAGTACTTC. V is TRBV19 and J is TRBJ2-5; 7 positions match TRBD2. The CDR3 is 14 residues long. The V and J ends lost 10 bases and 5 bases, in that order; junction bases with no gene match: 13. CDR1 LNHDA and CDR2 SQIVND come from the germline V gene (reference sequence).

The chain joins TRBV7-8 to TRBJ1-5, with D possibly being TRBD1 (6 bases). The CDR3 runs 15 residues. Per the germline V gene, CDR1 is SGHVS and CDR2 is FQNEAQ. Trimming pared 4 bases from V and 0 bases from J, leaving 10 bases between. CDR3 sequence (DNA): TGTGCCAGCAGCTACAACAGGGATAGCAATCAGCCCCAGCATTTT. Its translation is CASSYNRDSNQPQHF.

Many counts were recorded for this clonotype. This chain joins TRBV10-3 and TRBJ1-1; no clear D gene. This CDR3 has 15 residues. Germline V gene data show CDR1 as ENHRY and CDR2 as SYGVKD. Trimming removed 6 bases at V and 0 bases at J, with 14 bases between. For the CDR3, the DNA is TGTGCCATCAGCACGTACGGTGGGGTGAACACTGAAGCTTTCTTT. It encodes CAISTYGGVNTEAFF.

The chain employs TRBV7-2 and TRBJ2-1; D possibly corresponds to TRBD2 (6 bases). The CDR3 spans 16 residues. Trimming cost V 0 bases and J 2 bases, with 11 bases left between them. Germline CDR1 is SGHTA and CDR2 is FQGNSA. The CDR3 DNA sequence: TGTGCCAGCAGCTTAGCAGAGGGACTCCCCTACAATGAGCAGTTCTTC. Amino acid sequence: CASSLAEGLPYNEQFF.

This chain joins TRBV12-3 or TRBV12-4 and TRBJ2-6, with 7 nucleotides matching TRBD1. Trimming took 5 bases from V and 0 from J; bases not matched to a gene: 10. This CDR3 spans 18 amino acids. The CDR3 reads CASSTPGTASSGANVLTF. CDR3 nucleotides: TGTGCCAGCAGTACACCCGGGACAGCAAGCTCTGGGGCCAACGTCCTGACTTTC.

V usage is TRBV7-9 and J usage is TRBJ2-1, with a tentative D call TRBD2 (5 bases). V lost 1 base, J lost 2 bases, and 12 bases lay in between. Germline V CDR1 and CDR2: SEHNR, FQNEAQ (reference sequence). This CDR3 has 16 amino acids. CDR3 bases: TGTGCCAGCAGCTTAGAGCAGCGGAGTACCTACAATGAGCAGTTCTTC. Translated: CASSLEQRSTYNEQFF.

Many counts were recorded for this clonotype. The chain couples TRBV7-2 to TRBJ1-6; TRBD1 matches 7 bases. V shed 2 bases, J shed 7 bases, and the junction held 5 bases outside the gene matches. Germline V gives CDR1 SGHTA, CDR2 FQGNSA. The length of the CDR3 is 15 residues. DNA of the CDR3: TGTGCCAGCAGCTTAACGGGACAGAGGAATTCACCCCTCCACTTT. Its translation: CASSLTGQRNSPLHF.